This T cell receptor (beta chain) derives from a study of chemoradiotherapy in HPV16-positive cancers (dated by TCRdb to the early 2020s). For context, the study as a whole: Functional T-cell assays on cells from two HPV16-positive patients defined candidate HPV-specific T-cell clones and common TCR motifs. The study set out to ask whether T-cell immunity against the HPV oncoproteins E6 and E7 changes over the course of chemoradiotherapy and whether that immunity affects survival. The candidate HPV-specific TCRs and motifs were then tracked in TCR repertoires from 86 patients with HPV-related cancers. Study-wide conclusions, independent of this receptor: Improved recurrence-free survival in HPV16-positive patients was associated with expansion of HPV-responsive T cells during chemoradiotherapy. Expansion of candidate HPV-specific clones and E7-related TCR motifs was observed in the tumor microenvironment during treatment, whereas no such expansion was observed for non-HPV-specific T cells. The functional definition of HPV-specific T cells was derived from only two HPV16-positive patients, and the survival association was reported for HPV16-positive patients.

V sheds 6 bases and J sheds 3 bases, leaving 9 bases between their ends. For CDR1 and CDR2, the germline V gene lists ENHRY and SYGVKD. The CDR3 has 12 amino acids, counting the end cysteine and phenylalanine. The kept DNA is CDR3 alone, 36 bases in frame from the first base. Repertoires were sampled repeatedly over the course of chemoradiotherapy so that clonal expansion in the tumor microenvironment could be followed. About this clone: Its binding antigen is unknown. No base-level quality is on record; no much larger clone is a single base apart.

The protocol used for the library was the immunoSEQ multiplex PCR assay. TCRdb carries this immuneACCESS record with in-frame sequences only. Its versions omit some clonotypes, under half of them owing to an unresolved V gene in the studies checked, with the rest unexplained. The sample table holds some 5,000 clones, of which over 70% were seen once. Approximately 4.7% of the sample belongs to the ten largest clones. In this chain, TRBV10-3 is recombined with TRBJ2-7, with TRBD1 perhaps the D gene, on 6 matching bases. Sequenced material: tumor tissue, taken from a patient who underwent chemoradiotherapy. The receptor's source is a human donor with HPV-associated anogenital cancer. The CDR3 in this case is CAIRGAGYEQYF. At the DNA level, the sequence is TGTGCCATCAGGGGGGCGGGCTACGAGCAGTACTTC.